This is a list of T cell receptor beta chains from one sample in a study of beta chain features in type 1 diabetes. Assay used: immunoSEQ multiplex PCR; TCRdb lists only in-frame clones, some missing. This repertoire shows about 320,000 clones, approximately 14% found once; its top ten account for approximately 7%. The sequencing input was central memory CD4+ T cells from blood. These TCRs come from a man in his thirties or forties in good health. CDR3s include the opening cysteine and the closing phenylalanine or tryptophan. D genes are given only for firm matches. Clone size is stated in some rows and not others, as once, few, many or a class when expanded.

>-|TRBV6-1|TRBJ2-2|-
TGTGCCAGCAGTCCGATGGGGGGGCTGGAGCTGTTTTTT
CASSPMGGLELFF
>-|TRBV21-1|TRBJ2-1|-
TGTGCCAGCAGCATGGCTAGCGGGAGCGGGTACAATGAGCAGTTCTTC
CASSMASGSGYNEQFF
>few|TRBV7-6|TRBJ2-7|-
TGTGCCAGCAGCTTACCTCCGGGGGATGAGCAGTACTTC
CASSLPPGDEQYF
>-|TRBV14|TRBJ2-3|-
TGTGCCAGCAGCCAAGTTCCCCCCCTGCCGGATACGCAGTATTTT
CASSQVPPLPDTQYF
>many|TRBV28|TRBJ2-7|TRBD2
TGTGCCAGCAGACTGGGGGGGTGGTACGAGCAGTACTTC
CASRLGGWYEQYF
>-|TRBV7-9|TRBJ1-5|-
TGTGCCAGCAGCTTAGGTGAGGGGAGAAGCAATCAGCCCCAGCATTTT
CASSLGEGRSNQPQHF
>-|TRBV7-8|TRBJ1-2|-
TGTGCCAGCAGCGAGGGACCGAACTATGGCTACACCTTC
CASSEGPNYGYTF
>-|TRBV6-6|TRBJ2-7|-
TGTGCCAGCAGTCAAAACAAGCAGCAGTACTTC
CASSQNKQQYF
>-|TRBV6-5|TRBJ2-7|TRBD2
TGCCTCGGCCTTAGCGGGGGGAATAGCTACGAGCAGTACTTC
CLGLSGGNSYEQYF
>-|TRBV25-1|TRBJ2-1|TRBD2
TGTGCCAGCAGTGAATTTCGGAGCGGGGGCAATGAGCAGTTCTTC
CASSEFRSGGNEQFF
>-|TRBV6-5|TRBJ1-4|-
TGTGCCAGCAGTTACTCTACTGCAACTAATGAAAAACTGTTTTTT
CASSYSTATNEKLFF
>-|TRBV5-1|TRBJ2-3|-
TGCGCCAGCAGCTTGGGACGCGGTTACACAGATACGCAGTATTTT
CASSLGRGYTDTQYF
>few|TRBV2|TRBJ2-1|-
TGTGCCAGCAGTGAAATAGATTACAATGAGCAGTTCTTC
CASSEIDYNEQFF
>few|TRBV29-1|TRBJ2-1|-
TGCAGCGTCAAAGGGGGTGGGAGCATGTTTGAGCAGTTCTTC
CSVKGGGSMFEQFF
>few|TRBV6-5|TRBJ2-1|-
TGTGCCAGCAGTTATACTTCCGGGGCTGAGCAGTTCTTC
CASSYTSGAEQFF
>-|TRBV5-6|TRBJ1-2|-
TGTGCCAGCAGCTTGGTGGACTCCTCCTATGGCTACACCTTC
CASSLVDSSYGYTF
>few|TRBV21-1|TRBJ2-7|-
TGTGCCAGCTCACCACCGGCCACCCCCTCCCAGCAGTACTTC
CASSPPATPSQQYF
>-|TRBV12-5|TRBJ2-1|-
TGTGCTAGTGGTTTCCGATTGATAGGGCAGTTCTTC
CASGFRLIGQFF
>few|TRBV18|TRBJ2-2|-
TGTGCCAGCTCACCTTCGGGACCCTCGAACACCGGGGAGCTGTTTTTT
CASSPSGPSNTGELFF
>few|TRBV9|TRBJ2-2|TRBD2
TGTGCCAGCAGCGTCGGTGGGCTAGCGGGGCCCGGGACCGGGGAGCTGTTTTTT
CASSVGGLAGPGTGELFF
>-|TRBV5-1|TRBJ2-3|TRBD2
TGCGCCAGCAGCTGGGGACTAGTAGATCGCACAGATACGCAGTATTTT
CASSWGLVDRTDTQYF
>-|TRBV11-3|TRBJ1-3|-
TGTGCCAGCACGACCACAGGGATCGGAAACACCATATATTTT
CASTTTGIGNTIYF
>-|TRBV14|TRBJ2-2|-
TGTGCCAGCAGCCGGGGGGGCCCGAACACCGGGGAGCTGTTTTTT
CASSRGGPNTGELFF
>-|TRBV6-5|TRBJ2-3|-
TGTGCCAGCTTAACGGAGGATACGCAGTATTTT
CASLTEDTQYF
>few|TRBV5-8|TRBJ2-6|TRBD1
TGCGCCAGCAGCCCTCAGACAGGGGCCTTCCTGACTTTC
CASSPQTGAFLTF
>-|TRBV7-2|TRBJ2-5|TRBD2
TGTGCCAGCAGCAGGACTAGCGGACAAGAGACCCAGTACTTC
CASSRTSGQETQYF
>-|TRBV19|TRBJ2-2|-
TGTGCCAGTAGTACAGGGGTGGGAGCGGGCAACACCGGGGAGCTGTTTTTT
CASSTGVGAGNTGELFF
>-|TRBV7-8|TRBJ1-1|-
TGTGCCAGCAGCTTATTGAGGACTGAAGCTTTCTTT
CASSLLRTEAFF
>-|TRBV5-4|TRBJ1-5|-
TGTGCCAGCAGCGCCCAGAACGTCGGTAGGAATCAGCCCCAGCATTTT
CASSAQNVGRNQPQHF
>few|TRBV7-2|TRBJ2-2|-
TGTGCCAGCAGCTTCGCCTTCCTTACCGGGGAGCTGTTTTTT
CASSFAFLTGELFF
>-|TRBV19|TRBJ1-2|TRBD1
TGTGCCAGTAGTACTCGGGACAGGGGGAACTATGGCTACACCTTC
CASSTRDRGNYGYTF
>-|TRBV5-5|TRBJ1-1|-
TGTGCCAGCAGCTTGGAGGGGAGGGGTAACACTGAAGCTTTCTTT
CASSLEGRGNTEAFF
>-|TRBV7-2|TRBJ1-3|-
TGTGCCAGCAGCTTATATCCTCCGGGGGTTCAAACTGGAAACACCATATATTTT
CASSLYPPGVQTGNTIYF
>many|TRBV10-3|TRBJ1-2|-
TGTGCCATCACCACAGGGACTAGCTACACCTTC
CAITTGTSYTF
>few|TRBV5-4|TRBJ1-2|TRBD1
TGTGCCAGCAGCCGGGACAGGGGAGGATTCTATGGCTACACCTTC
CASSRDRGGFYGYTF
>few|TRBV5-4|TRBJ1-1|-
TGTGCCAGCAGCTCACAGGGTCGTGCGGTGTACACTGAAGCTTTCTTT
CASSSQGRAVYTEAFF
>-|TRBV4-3|TRBJ2-7|-
TGCGCCAGCAGCCAAGATCGACCCGACGAGCAGTACTTC
CASSQDRPDEQYF
>few|TRBV5-4|TRBJ1-4|-
TGTGCCAGCAGCGCGGGTGGGCTAACTAATGAAAAACTGTTTTTT
CASSAGGLTNEKLFF
>few|TRBV9|TRBJ2-7|-
TGTGCCAGCAGCGATGGGGGCGGGAGCTCCTACGAGCAGTACTTC
CASSDGGGSSYEQYF
>-|TRBV5-6|TRBJ2-1|-
TGTGCCAGCCACGGACTAAAGACCTACAATGAGCAGTTCTTC
CASHGLKTYNEQFF